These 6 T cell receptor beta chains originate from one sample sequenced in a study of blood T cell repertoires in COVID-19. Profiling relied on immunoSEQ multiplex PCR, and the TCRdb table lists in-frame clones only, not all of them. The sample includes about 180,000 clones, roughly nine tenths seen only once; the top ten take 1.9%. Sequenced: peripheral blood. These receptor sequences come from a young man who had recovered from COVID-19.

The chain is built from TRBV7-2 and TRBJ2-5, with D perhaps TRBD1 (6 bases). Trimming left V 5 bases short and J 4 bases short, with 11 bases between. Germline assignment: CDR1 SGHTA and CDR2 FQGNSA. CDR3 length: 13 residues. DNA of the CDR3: TGTGCCAGCAGCGAACAGGGTCCAGAGACCCAGTACTTC. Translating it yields CASSEQGPETQYF.

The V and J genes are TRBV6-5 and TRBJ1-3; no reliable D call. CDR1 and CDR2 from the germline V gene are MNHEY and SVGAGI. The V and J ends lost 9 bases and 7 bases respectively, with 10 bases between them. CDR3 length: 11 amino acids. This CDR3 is CASTAGNTIYF. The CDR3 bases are TGTGCCAGTACGGCCGGGAACACCATATATTTT.

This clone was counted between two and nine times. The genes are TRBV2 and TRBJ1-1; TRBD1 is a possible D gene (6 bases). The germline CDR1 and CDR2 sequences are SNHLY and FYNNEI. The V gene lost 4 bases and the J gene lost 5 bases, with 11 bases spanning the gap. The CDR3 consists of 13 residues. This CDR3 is CASSAWGHTEAFF. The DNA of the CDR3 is TGTGCCAGCAGTGCATGGGGGCATACTGAAGCTTTCTTT.

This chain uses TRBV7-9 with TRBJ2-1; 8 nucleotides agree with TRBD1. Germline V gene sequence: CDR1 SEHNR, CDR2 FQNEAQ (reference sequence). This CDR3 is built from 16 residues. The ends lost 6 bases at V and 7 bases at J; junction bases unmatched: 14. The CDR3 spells CASRSAPTGVQNEQFF. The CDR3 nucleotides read TGTGCCAGCAGAAGCGCCCCGACAGGGGTCCAAAATGAGCAGTTCTTC.

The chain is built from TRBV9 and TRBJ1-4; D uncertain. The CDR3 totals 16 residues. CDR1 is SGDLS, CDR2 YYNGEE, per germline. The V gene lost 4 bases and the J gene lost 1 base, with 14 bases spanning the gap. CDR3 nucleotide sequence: TGTGCCAGCAGCCCGCGAGCCGGGGTAACTAATGAAAAACTGTTTTTT. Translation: CASSPRAGVTNEKLFF. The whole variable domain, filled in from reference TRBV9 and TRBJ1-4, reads DSGVTQTPKHLITATGQRVTLRCSPRSGDLSVYWYQQSLDQGLQFLIQYYNGEERAKGNILERFSAQQFPDLHSELNLSSLELGDSALYFCASSPRAGVTNEKLFFGSGTQLSVL.

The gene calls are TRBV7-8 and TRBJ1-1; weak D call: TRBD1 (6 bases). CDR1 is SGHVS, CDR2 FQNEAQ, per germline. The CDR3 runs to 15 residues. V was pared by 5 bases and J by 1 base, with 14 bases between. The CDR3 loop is CASSLLQGQNTEAFF. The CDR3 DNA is TGTGCCAGCAGCCTATTACAGGGTCAGAACACTGAAGCTTTCTTT.